The clone carrying this T cell receptor (beta chain) occurred once. Its antigen remains unknown. The ends lost 1 base at V and 3 bases at J; junction bases unmatched: 6. The length of the CDR3 is 16 residues. Germline V gives CDR1 SGHRS, CDR2 YFSETQ. This entry is derived from a study of cytomegalovirus exposure and HLA in healthy donors. Study information: A data release that came early held some 79 million unique TCRs from HLA-typed donors. Study conclusions and caveats: In vitro confirmation showed three CMV-associated chains to be CMV antigen specific. It emerged from a later analysis that several of the most significant clusters appeared to be linked to common viral pathogens. Analyses of presence and absence presupposed an approximately uniform sequencing depth across donors.

A multiplex PCR was run with 60 Vbeta primers and 13 Jbeta primers. Produced via immunoSEQ multiplex PCR; TCRdb's table is partial and in-frame only. Of 100,000 to 150,000 clones listed, about four fifths are singletons. The J gene is TRBJ2-1, the V gene TRBV5-1; 8 bases map to TRBD2. The clonotype was recovered from a man younger than 35 in good health and CMV-seronegative. The sequencing input was PBMCs. This chain's CDR3 is CASSLRTSGYYNEQFF. The CDR3 DNA reads TGCGCCAGCAGCTTGAGAACTAGCGGATACTACAATGAGCAGTTCTTC.